This T cell receptor beta chain originates from a study of T-cell memory formation after mild COVID-19. Study-level information: Each donor largely had its own TCR clusters. Points from the study as a whole: Contracting CD8+ clones were enriched in EMRA, CD4+ mainly in CM and EM. That cross-reactive memory joined was suggested by some responding clones appearing in pre-infection memory. There was a balanced CD4/CD8 profile in clones contracting day 15 to 85, and later expanders leaned CD4+.

This clonotype has at least ten counts. Its antigen is undetermined. A read error may produce the germline difference seen at one junction end. Germline lookup yields CDR1 SSHAT and CDR2 FNYEAQ (reference sequence). The CDR3 has 13 amino acids. TCRdb reprocessed the 5' RACE reads with MiXCR, giving one entry per CDR3 protein. Of about 35,000 distinct CDR3 sequences in the sample, around 20% are singletons; the top ten hold over 1.5%. The rearrangement links TRBV7-7 to TRBJ2-7; unclear D gene. Source material: PBMCs or a T cell subset sorted from them (not recorded which). The TCR comes from an adult who had mild COVID-19 (a few samples of this study predate the infection). Cell type and time point are not known. In nucleotides, the CDR3 is TGTGCTAGCAGCTTAGTTGACGTGAGCAAGCAGTACTTC. Its translation: CASSLVDVSKQYF.